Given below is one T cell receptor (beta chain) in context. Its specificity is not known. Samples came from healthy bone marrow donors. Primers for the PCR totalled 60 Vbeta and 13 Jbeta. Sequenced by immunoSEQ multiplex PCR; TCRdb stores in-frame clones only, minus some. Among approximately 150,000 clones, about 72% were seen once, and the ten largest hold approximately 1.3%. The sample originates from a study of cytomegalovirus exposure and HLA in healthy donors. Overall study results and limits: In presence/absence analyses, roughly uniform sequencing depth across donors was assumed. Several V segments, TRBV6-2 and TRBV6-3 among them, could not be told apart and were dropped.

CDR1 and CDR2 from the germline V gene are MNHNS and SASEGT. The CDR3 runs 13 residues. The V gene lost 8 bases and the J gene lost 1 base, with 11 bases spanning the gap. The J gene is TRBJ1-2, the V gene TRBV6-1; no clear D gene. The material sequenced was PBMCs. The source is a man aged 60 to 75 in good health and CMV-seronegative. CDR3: CASVAGINYGYTF. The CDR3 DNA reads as TGTGCCAGCGTGGCGGGCATTAACTATGGCTACACCTTC.